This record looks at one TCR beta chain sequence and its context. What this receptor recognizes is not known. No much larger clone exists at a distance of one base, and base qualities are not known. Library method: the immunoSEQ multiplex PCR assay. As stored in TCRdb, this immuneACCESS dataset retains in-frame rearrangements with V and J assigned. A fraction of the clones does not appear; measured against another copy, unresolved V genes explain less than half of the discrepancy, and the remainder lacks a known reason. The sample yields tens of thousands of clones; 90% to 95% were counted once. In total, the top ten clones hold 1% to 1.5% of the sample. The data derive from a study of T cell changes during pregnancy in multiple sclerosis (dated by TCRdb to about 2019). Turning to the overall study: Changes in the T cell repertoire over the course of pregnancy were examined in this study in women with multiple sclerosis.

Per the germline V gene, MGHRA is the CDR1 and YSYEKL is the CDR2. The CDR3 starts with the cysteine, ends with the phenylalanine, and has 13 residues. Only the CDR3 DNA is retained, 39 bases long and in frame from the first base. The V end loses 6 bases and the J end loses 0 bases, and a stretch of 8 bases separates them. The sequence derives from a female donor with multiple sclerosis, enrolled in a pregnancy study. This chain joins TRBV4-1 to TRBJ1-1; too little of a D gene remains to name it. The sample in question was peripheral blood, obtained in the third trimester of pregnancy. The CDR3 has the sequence CASRGELNTEAFF. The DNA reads TGCGCCAGCAGGGGAGAATTGAACACTGAAGCTTTCTTT.